This T cell receptor (beta chain) was sequenced for a study of cytomegalovirus exposure and HLA in healthy donors. As concerns this clone: Its target is not known.

Use of 60 Vbeta and 13 Jbeta primers characterized the PCR. Only in-frame clones appear in the TCRdb table, and some are missing; sequencing was by immunoSEQ multiplex PCR. This sample's table reports around 53,000 clones. Germline CDR1 and CDR2: SQVTM and ANQGSEA. The CDR3 consists of 12 residues. Trimming shortened V by 3 bases and J by 8 bases, and 10 bases separated the two germline ends. Notes on the study in general: For most TCR beta V segments, an earlier analysis put the productive rate at about 90% or about 30% of the time. Later analysis indicated greater clonal expansion among HLA-associated TCR beta chains than among equally common other chains.

This clonotype originated in a woman aged 25 to 45 in good health and CMV-seropositive. The chain couples TRBV29-1 to TRBJ1-4, with no clear D. Sequencing was carried out using PBMCs. CDR3 region: CSVEELGEKLFF. CDR3 DNA: TGCAGCGTTGAGGAGCTCGGAGAAAAACTGTTTTTT.